This T cell receptor (beta chain) stems from a study of regulatory T cells in long-lasting Graves disease. Overall study results and limits: Public clonotype sharing was higher in persistent than newly diagnosed patients. Persistent disease favored TRBV28, TRBJ1-2 and TRBJ2-5.

Relying on iRepertoire HTBI primers and Arm-PCR of CDR3 regions, the team built TCR beta libraries. TCRdb re-called the multiplex PCR reads through MiXCR, storing one row per CDR3 protein. The repertoire holds 420,000 or so distinct CDR3 sequences, with over 15% as singletons. Germline V CDR1 and CDR2: MDHEN, SYDVKM. CDR3 length: 15 amino acids. Trimming cost V 4 bases and J 0 bases; bases outside gene matches: 2. Time point reported: newly diagnosed GD, antithyroid drugs for less than 3 months. PBMC-derived RNA was used for the TCR library. This clonotype was detected ten times or more. Its antigen remains unknown. The data were also submitted as part of a second study, on T cells in Graves' hyperthyroidism and ophthalmopathy.

This receptor was obtained from a woman aged 18 to 35 with Graves disease. The sample consisted of peripheral blood mononuclear cells (PBMCs), taken at new diagnosis, from a patient treated with antithyroid drugs. This chain uses TRBV28 with TRBJ1-3; the match to TRBD1 covers 8 bases. Here the CDR3 DNA reads TGTGCCAGCAGTTACCAGGGGGCCTCTGGAAACACCATATATTTT. Translation gives CASSYQGASGNTIYF.